This TCR beta chain was documented in a study of spatial heterogeneity in lung cancer. About the study: Counts of TCR transcripts in tumor regions correlated strongly with a matched bulk RNA-seq T cell module score.

At least ten counts were recorded for this clonotype. What it binds is unknown. The V gene's germline CDR1 is GTSNPN and CDR2 SVGIG (reference sequence). This CDR3 spans 16 amino acids. The V gene lost 2 bases and the J gene lost 6 bases, with 20 bases spanning the gap. Findings of the study overall: Tumors with more nonsynonymous mutations had more expanded intratumoral alpha and beta TCRs.

Time point denoted: sample taken at primary tumor resection. Without sorting, whole RNA was sequenced from tumor, nontumor lung or frozen PBMC. TCRdb itself ran the 5' RACE reads through MiXCR, one entry per CDR3 protein. Of fewer than 15,000 distinct CDR3 sequences listed, about 3% are singletons. This TCR came from a male donor with early-stage non-small cell lung cancer. The specimen was lung tumor tissue, collected at surgery. This sequence joins TRBV30 and TRBJ1-5; perhaps TRBD1 as D (5 bases). The CDR3 loop reads CAWSTPNRRLGQPQHF. The CDR3 DNA reads as TGTGCCTGGAGTACCCCAAACAGGAGGCTAGGTCAGCCCCAGCATTTT.